This TCR beta chain is drawn from a study of T cell responses to AZD1222 COVID-19 vaccine. With regard to this clone: Its target is unknown.

V gave up 7 bases and J gave up 7 bases; unmatched junction bases: 8. CDR1 is GTSNPN and CDR2 is SVGIG in the germline V gene (reference sequence). The CDR3 is 14 amino acids. Study observations and caveats: Repertoires were sampled only after the peak T cell response.

Data came from immunoSEQ multiplex PCR; TCRdb stores just in-frame clones and leaves some out. Of 110,000 to 150,000 clones listed, 85% to 90% are singletons. The V call is TRBV30, the J call TRBJ2-1; TRBD2 aligns across 12 bases. The sequencing used peripheral blood, collected on day 0 of AZD1222 vaccination. The TCR was taken from an adult in good health. The CDR3 DNA is TGTGCCTTCAAGACTAGCGGGAGAAGGAATGAGCAGTTCTTC. It yields the protein CAFKTSGRRNEQFF.